Reported below is one TCR beta chain. Its antigen remains unknown. These data are taken from a study of cytomegalovirus exposure and HLA in healthy donors. Study as a whole: When 350 to 500 donors were genotyped, roughly four fifths of them were found to fall in the Caucasian-associated ancestry cluster. Findings of the study overall: Later on, an analysis showed TCR association rates differing by HLA locus, with DRB1 the most and HLA-C the fewest.

PCR employed 60 Vbeta and 13 Jbeta primers. Sequencing used immunoSEQ multiplex PCR; TCRdb keeps in-frame clones, though not all of them. The table has 160,000 or so clones, nearly 80% seen once. V dropped 4 bases and J dropped 6; count of bases not matched to a gene: 11. The CDR3 sequence is 15 residues long. Germline assignment: CDR1 SGDLS and CDR2 YYNGEE. The J gene is TRBJ1-2, the V gene TRBV9; TRBD1 matches at 8 bases. The sequenced material came from PBMCs. This clonotype was sampled from a man in his forties in good health and CMV-seropositive. DNA of the CDR3: TGTGCCAGCAGCCCTCACTCGGGACAGGTTAATGGCTACACCTTC. Residues: CASSPHSGQVNGYTF.